These 17 T cell receptor beta chains share one sample of origin, sequenced in a study of T cell responses to AZD1222 COVID-19 vaccine. Only in-frame clones appear in the TCRdb table, and some are missing; sequencing was by immunoSEQ multiplex PCR. The data hold roughly 140,000 clones, with about nine tenths observed a single time. This sample comprised peripheral blood, obtained 28 days after the second AZD1222 dose. The receptors were sampled from an adult who received the AZD1222 COVID-19 vaccine.

The chain has TRBV7-2 and TRBJ2-5; 13 nucleotides agree with TRBD2. V shed 1 base, J shed 2 bases, and the junction held 1 base outside the gene matches. The length of the CDR3 is 16 residues. The germline gives CDR1 SGHTA, CDR2 FQGNSA. CDR3 in amino acids: CASSLGLAGGQETQYF. The CDR3 DNA sequence: TGTGCCAGCAGCTTAGGACTAGCGGGAGGACAAGAGACCCAGTACTTC.

The chain uses TRBV2 and TRBJ2-7, with D tentatively TRBD2 (6 bases). CDR3 size: 15 residues. Germline assignment: CDR1 SNHLY and CDR2 FYNNEI. The germline V and J ends were trimmed by 0 bases and 2 bases, with 11 bases remaining between them. CDR3 sequence: CASSEARTIPYEQYF. As DNA, the CDR3 is TGTGCCAGCAGTGAAGCTCGGACTATCCCCTACGAGCAGTACTTC. Drawing the rest from reference TRBV2 and TRBJ2-7, the complete variable domain is EPEVTQTPSHQVTQMGQEVILRCVPISNHLYFYWYRQILGQKVEFLVSFYNNEISEKSEIFDDQFSVERPDGSNFTLKIRSTKLEDSAMYFCASSEARTIPYEQYFGPGTRLTVT.

The V and J genes are TRBV11-2 and TRBJ2-4; D might be TRBD1 (6 bases). V was clipped by 0 bases and J by 0 bases, with 12 bases between them. Germline-derived CDR1 and CDR2 are SGHAT and FQNNGV. This CDR3 is 17 amino acids long. CDR3 DNA sequence: TGTGCCAGCAGCTTAGAGGCAGGGGAAGTAGCCAAAAACATTCAGTACTTC. It is translated as CASSLEAGEVAKNIQYF. Drawing the rest from reference TRBV11-2 and TRBJ2-4, the complete variable domain is EAGVAQSPRYKIIEKRQSVAFWCNPISGHATLYWYQQILGQGPKLLIQFQNNGVVDDSQLPKDRFSAERLKGVDSTLKIQPAKLEDSAVYLCASSLEAGEVAKNIQYFGAGTRLSVL.

The rearrangement joins TRBV19 to TRBJ1-5; possibly TRBD1 for D (5 bases). Germline V gives CDR1 LNHDA, CDR2 SQIVND (reference sequence). The CDR3 runs to 15 residues. V lost 5 bases and J lost 0, with 11 bases in between. For the CDR3, the DNA is TGTGCCAGTAGTTCGGGACTTCTTAGCAATCAGCCCCAGCATTTT. Protein sequence: CASSSGLLSNQPQHF. Drawing the rest from reference TRBV19 and TRBJ1-5, the complete variable domain is DGGITQSPKYLFRKEGQNVTLSCEQNLNHDAMYWYRQDPGQGLRLIYYSQIVNDFQKGDIAEGYSVSREKKESFPLTVTSAQKNPTAFYLCASSSGLLSNQPQHFGDGTRLSIL.

This clone came up a few times. V and J are TRBV5-8 and TRBJ1-5; 9 bases fit TRBD1. Germline CDR1 reads SGHTS; CDR2 reads YDEGEE. This CDR3 has 16 amino acids. The ends lost 1 base at V and 4 bases at J; junction bases unmatched: 6. CDR3 bases: TGTGCCAGCAGCTTGAGTGGGACAGGGCCTAATCAGCCCCAGCATTTT. This translates into CASSLSGTGPNQPQHF. Using reference TRBV5-8 and TRBJ1-5 for the parts outside the CDR3, the full variable domain is EAGVTQSPTHLIKTRGQQATLRCSPISGHTSVYWYQQALGLGLQFLLWYDEGEERNRGNFPPRFSGRQFPNYSSELNVNALELEDSALYLCASSLSGTGPNQPQHFGDGTRLSIL.

This clone was seen once. This rearrangement joins TRBV9 to TRBJ2-3; 11 nucleotides line up with TRBD1. Germline loops: CDR1 SGDLS, CDR2 YYNGEE. CDR3 length: 15 residues. With V trimmed by 0 bases and J by 6 bases, 3 bases remained unmatched. The CDR3 reads CASSVGDRGMDTQYF. DNA for the CDR3: TGTGCCAGCAGCGTAGGGGACAGGGGGATGGATACGCAGTATTTT.

The V gene is TRBV3-1 (or the pseudogene TRBV3-2), the J gene TRBJ2-5; 16 nucleotides align to TRBD2. The germline V gene encodes CDR1 LGHDT and CDR2 YNNKEL (reference sequence). This CDR3 region has 16 residues. J was trimmed by 5 bases and V by 4 bases; bases with no gene match: 4. CDR3 sequence: CASSPGLAGGTETQYF. The CDR3 nucleotides are TGTGCCAGCAGCCCGGGACTAGCGGGAGGGACGGAGACCCAGTACTTC.

This clone came up once. The V gene is TRBV4-1, the J gene TRBJ2-3; 7 bases are shared with TRBD2. Trimming at V came to 0 bases and at J to 3 bases, leaving 3 bases not matched to a gene. The CDR3 contains 15 residues. CDR1 and CDR2 (germline): MGHRA, YSYEKL. The CDR3 sequence: CASSQEGGRTDTQYF. DNA for the CDR3: TGCGCCAGCAGCCAAGAGGGCGGGAGAACAGATACGCAGTATTTT.

This sequence joins TRBV20-1 and TRBJ1-1; 8 positions match TRBD1. The J segment lost 1 base and the V segment lost 3 bases, leaving 7 bases of the junction unmatched. The CDR3 length is 15 residues. Germline V gives CDR1 DFQATT, CDR2 SNEGSKA (reference sequence). This CDR3 is CSASVPGQGNTEAFF. The CDR3 DNA follows: TGCAGTGCTAGTGTACCAGGACAGGGGAACACTGAAGCTTTCTTT.

The chain recombines TRBV4-1 with TRBJ1-3; 8 bases map to TRBD1. Germline-derived CDR1 and CDR2 are MGHRA and YSYEKL. CDR3 length: 19 amino acids. J was trimmed by 0 bases and V by 3 bases; bases with no gene match: 13. CDR3 protein: CASSHRGQVDMSSGNTIYF. The CDR3 DNA reads as TGCGCCAGCAGCCACAGGGGACAGGTCGATATGAGCTCTGGAAACACCATATATTTT.

This chain joins TRBV28 and TRBJ2-7, with 7 bases identical to TRBD1. The CDR3 extends over 13 amino acids. V lost 5 bases and J lost 3; bases outside the gene matches: 4. The germline CDR1 and CDR2 sequences are MDHEN and SYDVKM. The CDR3 DNA is TGTGCCAGCAGTCAGGGACAGAGCTACGAGCAGTACTTC. It encodes CASSQGQSYEQYF. Supplemented by reference TRBV28 and TRBJ2-7, the full variable domain reads DVKVTQSSRYLVKRTGEKVFLECVQDMDHENMFWYRQDPGLGLRLIYFSYDVKMKEKGDIPEGYSVSREKKERFSLILESASTNQTSMYLCASSQGQSYEQYFGPGTRLTVT.

This clone was picked up one time. The chain is built from TRBV19 and TRBJ1-6, with 7 bases that match TRBD1. Trimming took 8 bases from V and 9 from J; bases not matched to a gene: 7. This CDR3 has 13 residues. From germline, CDR1 is LNHDA and CDR2 SQIVND (reference sequence). DNA for the CDR3: TGTGCCAGTTCCCGGGACAGACCTTCACCCCTCCACTTT. Encoded protein: CASSRDRPSPLHF.

This chain connects TRBV5-1 to TRBJ1-1, with a possible D match to TRBD1 (5 bases). Germline-derived CDR1 and CDR2 are SGHRS and YFSETQ. V gave up 0 bases and J gave up 3 bases, with 18 bases separating them. The CDR3 totals 17 residues. CDR3 loop: CASSLGAGASTYTEAFF. CDR3 nucleotide sequence: TGCGCCAGCAGCTTGGGGGCCGGGGCTTCAACCTACACTGAAGCTTTCTTT. Full variable domain (outside the CDR3, taken from reference TRBV5-1 and TRBJ1-1): KAGVTQTPRYLIKTRGQQVTLSCSPISGHRSVSWYQQTPGQGLQFLFEYFSETQRNKGNFPGRFSGRQFSNSRSEMNVSTLELGDSALYLCASSLGAGASTYTEAFFGQGTRLTVV.

The gene calls are TRBV6-5 and TRBJ2-7, with 8 bases identical to TRBD1. Per germline, CDR1 MNHEY and CDR2 SVGAGI. V was pared by 6 bases and J by 4 bases, with 8 bases of the junction left unmatched. There are 14 residues in the CDR3. The CDR3 DNA reads as TGTGCCAGCAGCCACGGACAGGGTCGGTACGAGCAGTACTTC. This gives the protein CASSHGQGRYEQYF.

This sequence joins TRBV6-1 and TRBJ2-1; D is ambiguous. CDR1 and CDR2 from the germline V gene are MNHNS and SASEGT. The CDR3 has 16 residues. Trimming took off 1 base at V and 0 bases at J, with 10 bases between the two ends. The CDR3 spells CASSEVLGYSYNEQFF. CDR3 coding DNA: TGTGCCAGCAGTGAAGTCTTAGGCTACTCCTACAATGAGCAGTTCTTC.

This chain uses TRBV27 with TRBJ1-1; no reliable D call. The germline gives CDR1 MNHEY, CDR2 SMNVEV (reference sequence). The V end was cut by 6 bases, the J end by 1 base, with 21 bases between. The CDR3 has 17 residues. DNA for the CDR3: TGTGCCAGCAGACCACGAGGACGGGTCTTCGAGAACACTGAAGCTTTCTTT. It codes for CASRPRGRVFENTEAFF.

The gene calls are TRBV10-3 and TRBJ2-7; 9 nucleotides match TRBD1. The CDR3 length is 15 residues. CDR1 and CDR2 (germline): ENHRY, SYGVKD. V shed 7 bases, J shed 3 bases, and the junction held 10 bases outside the gene matches. CDR3 loop: CAIKSGTGNLYEQYF. CDR3 DNA: TGTGCCATCAAGAGTGGGACAGGGAACCTCTACGAGCAGTACTTC.